These 25 T cell receptor beta chains were all obtained from the same sample, sequenced in a study of regulatory T cells in long-lasting Graves disease. The time point here: newly diagnosed GD, antithyroid drugs for less than 3 months. From RNA extracted from PBMCs, the TCR library was made. To make TCR beta libraries, researchers used iRepertoire HTBI primers and Arm-PCR of CDR3 regions. TCRdb re-called the multiplex PCR reads through MiXCR, storing one row per CDR3 protein. The sample shows about 530,000 distinct CDR3 sequences, 16% of them seen only once. These data also featured in a second study, about T cells in Graves' hyperthyroidism and ophthalmopathy.

This specimen was peripheral blood mononuclear cells (PBMCs), taken at new diagnosis, from a patient treated with antithyroid drugs. The receptors derive from a woman aged 35-65 years with Graves disease.

This clonotype has more than one count but fewer than ten. V is TRBV5-6 and J is TRBJ2-5; no firm D call. V dropped 2 bases and J dropped 2 bases, with 10 bases sitting between them. CDR3 size: 14 residues. The germline CDR1 and CDR2 sequences are SGHDT and YYEEEE. DNA for the CDR3: TGTGCCAGCAGCTTTGGGTCTGGACAAGAGACCCAGTACTTC. Its protein is CASSFGSGQETQYF.

This clonotype came up many times. The V gene is TRBV3-1, the J gene TRBJ2-7; D unresolved. The V and J ends lost 2 bases and 1 base respectively, with 9 bases between them. Germline lookup yields CDR1 LGHDT and CDR2 YNNKEL (reference sequence). The CDR3 has 14 residues. DNA of the CDR3: TGTGCCAGCAGCCAATCCGACATTTCCTACGAGCAGTACTTC. Its protein product is CASSQSDISYEQYF.

This clonotype was observed a few times. The chain links TRBV24-1 to TRBJ2-1, with D unclear. This CDR3 region has 12 residues. Trimming cost V 2 bases and J 12 bases, with 10 bases left between them. Germline CDR1 KGHDR, CDR2 SFDVKD. CDR3 amino acids: CATSDSQTRQFF. DNA of the CDR3: TGTGCCACCAGTGATTCACAGACCAGGCAGTTCTTC.

The chain recombines TRBV4-1 with TRBJ2-4; TRBD1 matches at 10 bases. Germline CDR1 reads MGHRA; CDR2 reads YSYEKL. This CDR3 is built from 15 residues. The V and J ends lost 2 bases and 6 bases, in that order; junction bases with no gene match: 4. The CDR3 nucleotides are TGCGCCAGCAGCCAACAAGGGGACAGGGGAAACATTCAGTACTTC. It codes for CASSQQGDRGNIQYF.

This clonotype was counted only a few times. The chain uses TRBV12-3 or TRBV12-4 and TRBJ2-2; D may be TRBD1 or TRBD2 (6 bases each). V was trimmed by 6 bases and J by 4 bases, leaving 9 bases between them. CDR3 length: 13 amino acids. Written as DNA, the CDR3 is TGTGCCAGCAGGAGGGGGGTCACCGGGGAGCTGTTTTTT. Its translation: CASRRGVTGELFF.

The CDR3 nucleotides are TGTGCCAGCAGCCAAGATGCACGACAGGGGACTGGAAACACCATATATTTT. Protein: CASSQDARQGTGNTIYF. The V call is TRBV4-2, the J call TRBJ1-3; 8 positions match TRBD1. The trim removed 0 bases at V and 2 bases at J, leaving 6 bases unmatched. Germline V gene sequence: CDR1 LGHNA, CDR2 YNFKEQ. The length of the CDR3 is 17 residues.

The rearrangement joins TRBV9 to TRBJ1-2, with unresolved D. The germline CDR1 and CDR2 sequences are SGDLS and YYNGEE. This CDR3 comprises 15 residues. The germline V and J ends were trimmed by 0 bases and 8 bases, with 17 bases remaining between them. The CDR3, as DNA: TGTGCCAGCAGCGTAGCGCCGGGTGACAATGCGGGCTACACCTTC. Translating gives CASSVAPGDNAGYTF.

The chain couples TRBV4-1 to TRBJ2-1; 10 bases map to TRBD1. The CDR3 loop spans 15 amino acids. CDR1 and CDR2 (germline): MGHRA, YSYEKL. The trim removed 8 bases at V and 3 bases at J, leaving 7 bases unmatched. The CDR3, as DNA: TGCGCCAGCGGGCCCCGGACAGGGGGCTACAATGAGCAGTTCTTC. As protein: CASGPRTGGYNEQFF.

This clonotype was found many times. V and J are TRBV7-9 and TRBJ1-2, with a tentative D call TRBD1 (6 bases). From germline, CDR1 is SEHNR and CDR2 FQNEAQ (reference sequence). This CDR3 is built from 14 residues. The V end lost 2 bases, the J end lost 3 bases, and 10 bases lay between the germline ends. The CDR3 DNA sequence: TGTGCCAGCAGCTTAATCGGACAGCACTATGGCTACACCTTC. Translating it yields CASSLIGQHYGYTF. The whole variable domain, filled in from reference TRBV7-9 and TRBJ1-2, reads DTGVSQNPRHKITKRGQNVTFRCDPISEHNRLYWYRQTLGQGPEFLTYFQNEAQLEKSRLLSDRFSAERPKGSFSTLEIQRTEQGDSAMYLCASSLIGQHYGYTFGSGTRLTVV.

This clonotype was seen ten or more times. The chain links TRBV12-3 or TRBV12-4 to TRBJ1-1; the match to TRBD1 covers 10 bases. Unmatched junction bases numbered 10, after V lost 8 bases and J lost 4 bases. The CDR3 sequence is 15 residues long. CDR3 nucleotides: TGTGCCAGCGGCCGTGGGACAGGGGTTACCACTGAAGCTTTCTTT. This translates into CASGRGTGVTTEAFF.

This clonotype was picked up a small number of times. This sequence joins TRBV7-2 and TRBJ2-1; possible D gene TRBD1, 6 bases. The CDR3 sequence is 15 residues long. V lost 5 bases and J lost 6, with 17 bases in between. Per germline, CDR1 SGHTA and CDR2 FQGNSA. The CDR3 DNA reads as TGTGCCAGCAGCGTGGACAGCTTTACGAGCAATGAGCAGTTCTTC. Protein sequence: CASSVDSFTSNEQFF.

This clonotype was seen a handful of times. This rearrangement joins TRBV27 to TRBJ1-2, with a tentative D call TRBD1 (5 bases). Per germline, CDR1 MNHEY and CDR2 SMNVEV (reference sequence). This CDR3 has 17 amino acids. The V and J ends lost 6 bases and 4 bases respectively, with 24 bases between them. The chain's CDR3 is CASSSGSRRASGYGYTF. The CDR3 coding sequence is TGTGCCAGCAGCTCAGGGTCCAGGAGGGCTTCTGGCTATGGCTACACCTTC.

The CDR3: CASTLGGGSYNEQFF. The CDR3 DNA reads TGTGCCAGTACCCTCGGGGGGGGGTCCTACAATGAGCAGTTCTTC. V usage is TRBV19 and J usage is TRBJ2-1; 8 nucleotides agree with TRBD2. The CDR3 extends over 15 amino acids. Germline loops: CDR1 LNHDA, CDR2 SQIVND (reference sequence). V gave up 7 bases and J gave up 1 base; unmatched junction bases: 6.

This clonotype was recorded many times. This sequence joins TRBV28 and TRBJ2-7; D is uncertain. The CDR3 has 12 amino acids. From germline, CDR1 is MDHEN and CDR2 SYDVKM. The V end lost 6 bases, the J end lost 7 bases, and 13 bases lay between the germline ends. The CDR3 spells CASSPAEREQYF. The CDR3 DNA follows: TGTGCCAGCAGCCCAGCCGAGAGGGAGCAGTACTTC.

This clonotype occurred many times. The chain uses TRBV14 and TRBJ2-7; D assignment may be TRBD1 or TRBD2 (5 bases each). This CDR3 is 16 amino acids long. Between the trimmed V and J ends, which lost 4 bases and 3 bases, there was a span of 19 bases. From germline, CDR1 is SGHDN and CDR2 FVKESK. Here the CDR3 DNA reads TGTGCCAGCAGCCCTCACCCAGGGACCTTACACTACGAGCAGTACTTC. Translation gives CASSPHPGTLHYEQYF.

This clonotype was detected ten times or more. The chain links TRBV28 to TRBJ2-4; D may correspond to TRBD1 or TRBD2 (7 bases each). In germline, CDR1 is MDHEN, CDR2 SYDVKM. CDR3 length equals 19 residues. V shed 3 bases and J shed 2 bases, with 23 bases lying between them. The CDR3 spells CASSLRRGGGGGPKNIQYF. In nucleotides, the CDR3 is TGTGCCAGCAGTTTGCGGCGCGGAGGGGGCGGGGGACCCAAAAACATTCAGTACTTC. Full variable domain (remainder filled in from reference TRBV28 and TRBJ2-4): DVKVTQSSRYLVKRTGEKVFLECVQDMDHENMFWYRQDPGLGLRLIYFSYDVKMKEKGDIPEGYSVSREKKERFSLILESASTNQTSMYLCASSLRRGGGGGPKNIQYFGAGTRLSVL.

This clonotype was seen many times. The chain combines TRBV13 with TRBJ2-3, with 7 positions matching TRBD2. The CDR3 has 14 residues. Germline CDR1 PRHDT, CDR2 FYEKMQ (reference sequence). The V and J ends lost 9 bases and 5 bases, in that order; junction bases with no gene match: 11. Here the CDR3 DNA reads TGTGCCAGTATAACTAGCGCGGGACGAGATACGCAGTATTTT. Translated, it gives CASITSAGRDTQYF.

V gene TRBV19 combines with J gene TRBJ1-1; no reliable D call. Trimming took off 5 bases at V and 5 bases at J, with 12 bases between the two ends. The CDR3 extends over 13 amino acids. Germline-derived CDR1 and CDR2 are LNHDA and SQIVND (reference sequence). The CDR3 region has the DNA TGTGCCAGTAGTGTCGGGCAGCTAACTGAAGCTTTCTTT. It yields the protein CASSVGQLTEAFF.

This clonotype has a count of ten or more. This rearrangement joins TRBV2 to TRBJ2-3, with TRBD2 as a possible D gene (5 bases). V gave up 4 bases and J gave up 3 bases, with 17 bases separating them. Germline CDR1 is SNHLY and CDR2 is FYNNEI. The CDR3 length is 16 residues. The chain's CDR3 is CASSARAAGWTDTQYF. The CDR3 DNA is TGTGCCAGCAGTGCCCGGGCTGCGGGTTGGACAGATACGCAGTATTTT.

The rearrangement uses TRBV7-9 and TRBJ2-1; 7 bases align to TRBD1. After removal of 5 bases from V and 2 bases from J, the junction contained 9 bases not matched to a gene. CDR1 is SEHNR and CDR2 is FQNEAQ in the germline V gene (reference sequence). This CDR3 has 16 amino acids. This CDR3 reads CASSPTLGGAYNEQFF. For the CDR3, the DNA is TGTGCCAGCAGCCCAACCCTAGGGGGCGCCTACAATGAGCAGTTCTTC.

This clonotype has a count of ten or more. The V gene is TRBV20-1, the J gene TRBJ1-1; D is undetermined. Trimming stripped 5 bases from V and 1 base from J, with 14 bases between. This CDR3 is built from 14 residues. The germline V gene has CDR1 DFQATT and CDR2 SNEGSKA (reference sequence). This CDR3 is CSAPREESNTEAFF. The DNA of the CDR3 is TGCAGTGCTCCCAGAGAAGAATCGAACACTGAAGCTTTCTTT.

The chain employs TRBV14 and TRBJ2-2; D not certain. The CDR3 totals 13 residues. V gave up 0 bases and J gave up 12 bases, with 11 bases separating them. In germline, CDR1 is SGHDN, CDR2 FVKESK. This CDR3 reads CASSQESARQLFF. For the CDR3, the DNA is TGTGCCAGCAGCCAAGAATCGGCAAGACAGCTGTTTTTT.

The sample holds a few counts of this clonotype. The chain recombines TRBV4-1 with TRBJ2-1, with a possible D match to TRBD2 (6 bases). There are 13 residues in the CDR3. V was cut by 4 bases and J by 6 bases, with 10 bases left in between. The germline gives CDR1 MGHRA, CDR2 YSYEKL. The CDR3: CASSRLGLNEQFF. The CDR3 bases are TGCGCCAGCAGCCGACTAGGGCTCAATGAGCAGTTCTTC.

This clonotype occurred many times. V usage is TRBV5-1 and J usage is TRBJ2-1, with TRBD2 matching over 9 bases. CDR1 is SGHRS and CDR2 is YFSETQ in the germline V gene. Unmatched junction bases numbered 2, after V lost 0 bases and J lost 1 base. The CDR3 covers 16 residues. The CDR3 nucleotides read TGCGCCAGCAGCTTGGGTAGCGGGGGATCCTACAATGAGCAGTTCTTC. Amino acids: CASSLGSGGSYNEQFF.

This clonotype has just a few counts. This chain joins TRBV5-1 and TRBJ2-7, with D possibly TRBD2 on 6 matching bases. The CDR3 contains 16 residues. The V end lost 0 bases, the J end lost 4 bases, and 17 bases lay between the germline ends. Germline V gene sequence: CDR1 SGHRS, CDR2 YFSETQ. CDR3: CASSLASGGVQYEQYF. CDR3 sequence (DNA): TGCGCCAGCAGCTTGGCCTCGGGCGGGGTTCAATACGAGCAGTACTTC.